Listed here are 10 T cell receptor beta chains from one sample, sequenced in a study of radiotherapy plus CTLA-4 blockade in lung cancer. Clones were sequenced by immunoSEQ multiplex PCR, and TCRdb holds only the in-frame ones, with some missing. The sample holds some 15,000 clones, approximately 75% seen once. The input for sequencing was peripheral blood, taken from a patient treated with radiotherapy plus ipilimumab. The origin of the receptors is a human donor with non-small cell lung cancer whose response to radiotherapy plus ipilimumab could not be evaluated.

The V gene is TRBV21-1, the J gene TRBJ2-7; no DNA check was done on the table's D call, TRBD1. TRBV21-1 is a pseudogene locus. This CDR3 is built from 14 residues. The CDR3 DNA follows: TGTGCCAGCAGCGCTAGGACAGGGACCTACGAGCAGTACGTC. Translated, it gives CASSARTGTYEQYV.

V usage is TRBV7-6 and J usage is TRBJ2-2; TRBD1 matches at 7 bases. The CDR3 sequence is 14 residues long. Germline loops: CDR1 SGHVS, CDR2 FNYEAQ. V lost 1 base and J lost 7; bases outside the gene matches: 3. The CDR3 bases are TGTGCCAGCAGCTTAGGACAGGGCTACGGGGAGCTGTTTTTT. Translating it yields CASSLGQGYGELFF.

This clone has a single count. The chain links TRBV27 to TRBJ2-5; D gene uncertain. This CDR3 has 13 amino acids. V was pared by 4 bases and J by 1 base, with 7 bases between. Germline assignment: CDR1 MNHEY and CDR2 SMNVEV (reference sequence). CDR3 region: CASSWAGQETQYF. CDR3 DNA sequence: TGTGCCAGCAGTTGGGCCGGCCAAGAGACCCAGTACTTC.

The J gene is TRBJ1-5, the V gene TRBV7-8; the D gene is possibly TRBD1 (6 bases). CDR1 and CDR2 (germline): SGHVS, FQNEAQ. V was shortened by 2 bases and J by 4 bases, with 9 bases between the two germline ends. This CDR3 region has 14 residues. The CDR3 nucleotides read TGTGCCAGCAGCTTAATCACAGGGAATCAGCCCCAGCATTTT. It codes for CASSLITGNQPQHF.

The rearrangement joins TRBV6-1 to TRBJ2-3; 11 bases are a match to TRBD2. Germline CDR1 is MNHNS and CDR2 is SASEGT. The CDR3 length is 17 residues. V lost 1 base, J lost 0 bases, and 3 bases stayed unmatched. As DNA, the CDR3 is TGTGCCAGCAGTGAAGGTTGGACTAGCGGGAGCACAGATACGCAGTATTTT. Protein product: CASSEGWTSGSTDTQYF.

By proportion, this clone is medium-sized. This chain links TRBV6-1 with TRBJ2-7; 7 bases are a match to TRBD1. V gave up 7 bases and J gave up 2 bases; unmatched junction bases: 5. The CDR3 covers 13 residues. Germline V gene sequence: CDR1 MNHNS, CDR2 SASEGT. CDR3 region: CASNHRGTYEQYV. Written as DNA, the CDR3 is TGTGCCAGCAATCACAGGGGAACCTACGAGCAGTACGTC.

V and J are TRBV19 and TRBJ2-2; D gene uncertain. This CDR3 comprises 16 residues. V was shortened by 0 bases and J by 3 bases, with 11 bases between the two germline ends. Germline assignment: CDR1 LNHDA and CDR2 SQIVND (reference sequence). CDR3 loop: CASSIEHQPHTGELFF. CDR3 in DNA: TGTGCCAGTAGTATAGAACACCAACCCCACACCGGGGAGCTGTTTTTT. The complete variable domain, with remaining parts taken from reference TRBV19 and TRBJ2-2, reads DGGITQSPKYLFRKEGQNVTLSCEQNLNHDAMYWYRQDPGQGLRLIYYSQIVNDFQKGDIAEGYSVSREKKESFPLTVTSAQKNPTAFYLCASSIEHQPHTGELFFGEGSRLTVL.

The chain uses TRBV5-1 and TRBJ1-3; TRBD1 might be the D (6 bases). V was shortened by 4 bases and J by 0 bases, with 17 bases between the two germline ends. Germline V lookup: CDR1 SGHRS, CDR2 YFSETQ. The CDR3 contains 17 residues. The CDR3 DNA reads TGCGCCAGCAGCCAGAATGGGGGCGCACTCTCTGGAAACACCATATATTTT. Translating gives CASSQNGGALSGNTIYF.

The V and J genes are TRBV5-1 and TRBJ2-6; D gene unclear. Germline V gene sequence: CDR1 SGHRS, CDR2 YFSETQ. V was shortened by 1 base and J by 0 bases, with 8 bases between the two germline ends. The CDR3 is made up of 16 amino acids. The CDR3 loop is CASSLSTYSGANVLTF. As DNA, the CDR3 is TGCGCCAGCAGCTTGTCTACGTACTCTGGGGCCAACGTCCTGACTTTC.

CDR3 sequence: CASSLGTGQTGELFF. The CDR3, as DNA: TGTGCCAGCAGCCTCGGGACAGGGCAGACCGGGGAGCTGTTTTTT. The genes are TRBV5-4 and TRBJ2-2; 9 bases are shared with TRBD1. Trimming removed 4 bases from V and 5 bases from J; junction bases left unmatched: 6. Germline CDR1 is SGHNT and CDR2 is YYREEE (reference sequence). The CDR3 has 15 residues.